This T cell receptor beta chain was found in a study of shared clonotypes between healthy human individuals. Study-wide points: The expectation was that sequencing depth would affect clonotype sharing among donors.

Investigators spread the genomic DNA of each subset evenly over several immunoSEQ plates. Assay: immunoSEQ multiplex PCR; the TCRdb copy retains only in-frame clones and omits some. The top ten hold roughly 0.39% of the sample, which has approximately 2.5 million clones, approximately 93% seen once. The CDR3 extends over 15 amino acids. The V gene's germline CDR1 is SGHDT and CDR2 YYEEEE. J lost 6 bases, V lost 2 bases, and 9 bases had no gene match. Every donor, a Caucasian adult, lived in Nashville, Tennessee. As concerns this clone: What it binds is not known.

This chain uses TRBV5-6 with TRBJ2-7, with TRBD1 matching 9 bases. The receptor comes from a young man in good health. Some clones in this sample may be carry-over from other donors' samples. What was sequenced was naive CD4+ T cells from PBMCs. Indicated subset: CD45RA+ positively selected. The CDR3 protein is CASSLPGTGSREQYF. CDR3 bases: TGTGCCAGCAGCTTACCCGGGACAGGGTCGCGCGAGCAGTACTTC.